This paragraph covers one T cell receptor beta chain sequence. This sample stems from a study of T cell changes during pregnancy in multiple sclerosis. Clones were sequenced by immunoSEQ multiplex PCR, and TCRdb holds only the in-frame ones, with some missing. The table includes about 47,000 clones, approximately 92% detected once. Germline trimming cut 1 base from V and 5 bases from J; bases unmatched to any gene: 9. The length of the CDR3 is 16 residues. The germline gives CDR1 SGHVS, CDR2 FQNEAQ. The origin of this receptor is a female donor with multiple sclerosis, enrolled in a pregnancy study. The V gene is TRBV7-8, the J gene TRBJ2-5; 8 nucleotides match TRBD2. Source: peripheral blood, taken in the third trimester of pregnancy. The CDR3 DNA reads TGTGCCAGCAGCTTAGAAGTCGGGAGGGCCAGCGAGACCCAGTACTTC. Protein: CASSLEVGRASETQYF.